These 30 T cell receptor beta chains were all obtained from the same sample, sequenced in a study of CD8+ T cells in alopecia areata. RNA, once extracted, was reverse transcribed into cDNA for use as the sequencing template. Profiling relied on immunoSEQ multiplex PCR, and the TCRdb table lists in-frame clones only, not all of them. Of more than 110,000 clones listed, roughly 52% are singletons. Treatment in this sample: oral pan-JAK inhibitor, 5-10 mg twice daily. The sequencing here drew on CD8+ T cells sorted from blood, taken at week 4, from a patient treated with tofacitinib. These receptors all come from a human donor with alopecia areata.

The chain uses TRBV5-1 and TRBJ1-6; a weak D match, TRBD1 (5 bases). CDR1 SGHRS and CDR2 YFSETQ come from the germline V gene. Trimming cost V 4 bases and J 6 bases, with 14 bases left between them. CDR3 length: 15 residues. CDR3 loop: CASSPWSGGNSPLHF. The CDR3 region has the DNA TGCGCCAGCAGCCCATGGTCGGGGGGTAATTCACCCCTCCACTTT. The complete variable domain, with remaining parts taken from reference TRBV5-1 and TRBJ1-6, reads KAGVTQTPRYLIKTRGQQVTLSCSPISGHRSVSWYQQTPGQGLQFLFEYFSETQRNKGNFPGRFSGRQFSNSRSEMNVSTLELGDSALYLCASSPWSGGNSPLHFGNGTRLTVT.

The rearrangement joins TRBV4-1 to TRBJ2-7, with 8 bases matching TRBD2. The CDR3 loop spans 15 amino acids. The germline CDR1 and CDR2 sequences are MGHRA and YSYEKL. V dropped 1 base and J dropped 3; count of bases not matched to a gene: 5. CDR3 loop: CASSQGIAGSYEQYF. The CDR3 coding sequence is TGCGCCAGCAGCCAAGGGATAGCGGGGAGCTACGAGCAGTACTTC.

CDR3 protein: CASSPGWGADTQYF. The CDR3 nucleotides read TGTGCCAGCAGCCCCGGCTGGGGGGCAGATACGCAGTATTTT. The rearrangement joins TRBV9 to TRBJ2-3, with TRBD2 as a possible D gene (6 bases). V was cut by 4 bases and J by 4 bases, with 13 bases left in between. Germline CDR1 reads SGDLS; CDR2 reads YYNGEE. CDR3 length: 14 residues.

This clone was detected only a few times. The gene calls are TRBV7-2 and TRBJ1-1; the D is unclear. Trimming pared 4 bases from V and 3 bases from J, leaving 3 bases between. The CDR3 covers 11 residues. Germline-derived CDR1 and CDR2 are SGHTA and FQGNSA. CDR3 residues: CASSWDTEAFF. The CDR3 DNA follows: TGTGCCAGCAGCTGGGACACTGAAGCTTTCTTT.

This clone has just a few counts. The gene calls are TRBV30 and TRBJ2-1; possibly TRBD1 or TRBD2 for D (6 bases each). The ends were cut back, 3 bases at V and 6 bases at J, with 18 bases in the middle. This CDR3 contains 15 residues. In germline, CDR1 is GTSNPN, CDR2 SVGIG (reference sequence). CDR3: CAWRLRGPRLNEQFF. The CDR3 nucleotides read TGTGCCTGGAGGTTACGGGGGCCGAGACTCAATGAGCAGTTCTTC.

This clone came up once. The V gene is TRBV30, the J gene TRBJ1-2, with D possibly matching TRBD1 (6 bases). The CDR3 contains 13 residues. Trimming stripped 0 bases from V and 6 bases from J, with 11 bases between. Looked up from germline, CDR1 is GTSNPN and CDR2 is SVGIG (reference sequence). CDR3 bases: TGTGCCTGGAGTGTAGGGGGGGCCGATGGCTACACCTTC. Its translation is CAWSVGGADGYTF.

With respect to this clone: This may be a read error, as it is one base from a much larger clone. This chain joins TRBV2 and TRBJ2-1; 14 positions agree with TRBD2. V was clipped by 5 bases and J by 6 bases; unmatched bases: 3. Germline V gene lookup returns CDR1 SNHLY and CDR2 FYNNEI. The CDR3 contains 15 residues. CDR3 in DNA: TGTGCCAGCAGTCCGACTAGCGGGGGGGCCAATGAGCAGTTCTTC. It codes for CASSPTSGGANEQFF. Complete variable domain (other parts from reference TRBV2 and TRBJ2-1): EPEVTQTPSHQVTQMGQEVILRCVPISNHLYFYWYRQILGQKVEFLVSFYNNEISEKSEIFDDQFSVERPDGSNFTLKIRSTKLEDSAMYFCASSPTSGGANEQFFGPGTRLTVL.

This clone was recorded a few times. J is TRBJ2-3 and V is TRBV30; D unresolved. CDR3 length: 12 amino acids. Trimming took off 4 bases at V and 1 base at J, with 6 bases between the two ends. Germline assignment: CDR1 GTSNPN and CDR2 SVGIG (reference sequence). CDR3 sequence (DNA): TGTGCCTGGACTCAGCGCACAGATACGCAGTATTTT. It specifies CAWTQRTDTQYF.

This clone was found a few times. This chain joins TRBV7-9 and TRBJ1-1; D call uncertain. CDR1 is SEHNR and CDR2 is FQNEAQ in the germline V gene (reference sequence). This CDR3 is 14 amino acids long. V lost 0 bases to trimming and J lost 2 bases, with 7 bases between them. The CDR3 coding sequence is TGTGCCAGCAGCTTAGCGCTCGCCAACACTGAAGCTTTCTTT. This translates into CASSLALANTEAFF.

This clone has more than one count but fewer than ten. J is TRBJ1-1 and V is TRBV7-9, with unresolved D. Germline V gene sequence: CDR1 SEHNR, CDR2 FQNEAQ (reference sequence). V gave up 4 bases and J gave up 1 base, with 7 bases separating them. The CDR3 is 13 residues long. As DNA, the CDR3 is TGTGCCAGCAGCTCAGACTGGAACACTGAAGCTTTCTTT. This translates into CASSSDWNTEAFF.

V and J are TRBV19 and TRBJ2-5, with 8 bases matching TRBD1. After removal of 3 bases from V and 0 bases from J, the junction contained 3 bases not matched to a gene. The germline gives CDR1 LNHDA, CDR2 SQIVND (reference sequence). The CDR3 sequence is 15 residues long. CDR3 residues: CASSMWTGNQETQYF. CDR3 bases: TGTGCCAGTAGTATGTGGACAGGGAACCAAGAGACCCAGTACTTC. Using reference TRBV19 and TRBJ2-5 for the parts outside the CDR3, the full variable domain is DGGITQSPKYLFRKEGQNVTLSCEQNLNHDAMYWYRQDPGQGLRLIYYSQIVNDFQKGDIAEGYSVSREKKESFPLTVTSAQKNPTAFYLCASSMWTGNQETQYFGPGTRLLVL.

The gene calls are TRBV6-5 and TRBJ2-7, with 10 bases identical to TRBD1. After removal of 5 bases from V and 6 bases from J, the junction contained 10 bases not matched to a gene. Germline V gene sequence: CDR1 MNHEY, CDR2 SVGAGI. The CDR3 loop spans 15 amino acids. The CDR3 loop reads CASSNGGQGSGEQYF. In DNA form, the CDR3 reads TGTGCCAGCAGTAACGGGGGACAGGGGAGTGGCGAGCAGTACTTC.

This chain uses TRBV5-4 with TRBJ2-7, with a weak D call TRBD2 (5 bases). CDR1 and CDR2 from the germline V gene are SGHNT and YYREEE (reference sequence). V was trimmed by 6 bases and J by 4 bases, leaving 14 bases between them. There are 13 residues in the CDR3. CDR3 nucleotides: TGTGCCAGCAACGCGGGTCAGAATTACGAGCAGTACTTC. It specifies CASNAGQNYEQYF.

The chain is built from TRBV30 and TRBJ2-7; 7 bases fit TRBD1. Germline lookup yields CDR1 GTSNPN and CDR2 SVGIG (reference sequence). The junction had 4 bases not matched to a gene; V was cut back by 2 bases and J by 3 bases. This CDR3 is 13 amino acids long. The DNA for the CDR3 is TGTGCCTGGAGTCTGACAGGGTACTACGAGCAGTACTTC. Its protein is CAWSLTGYYEQYF. Supplemented by reference TRBV30 and TRBJ2-7, the full variable domain reads SQTIHQWPATLVQPVGSPLSLECTVEGTSNPNLYWYRQAAGRGLQLLFYSVGIGQISSEVPQNLSASRPQDRQFILSSKKLLLSDSGFYLCAWSLTGYYEQYFGPGTRLTVT.

This chain links TRBV11-2 with TRBJ2-1; the D is unclear. The germline V and J ends were trimmed by 5 bases and 11 bases, with 10 bases remaining between them. The CDR3 sequence is 11 residues long. The V gene's germline CDR1 is SGHAT and CDR2 FQNNGV. CDR3 amino acids: CASSPAEQQFF. The CDR3 bases are TGTGCCAGCAGCCCCGCAGAACAGCAGTTCTTC.

As regards this clone: At one end, the junction sequence differs from germline, possibly due to a read error. CDR3 in DNA: TGTGCCAGCAGTCCACTTCCCCACTTC. Amino acids: CASSPLPHF. The chain employs TRBV6-6 and TRBJ2-4, with unresolved D. The germline V gene has CDR1 MNHNY and CDR2 SVGAGI (reference sequence). CDR3 length equals 9 residues.

This rearrangement joins TRBV11-2 to TRBJ2-5; D gene unclear. Trimming removed 1 base at V and 5 bases at J, with 11 bases between. The CDR3 has 14 residues. Germline lookup yields CDR1 SGHAT and CDR2 FQNNGV. DNA for the CDR3: TGTGCCAGCAGCTTAGTAGTCGGCTCGGAGACCCAGTACTTC. As protein: CASSLVVGSETQYF.

The chain employs TRBV9 and TRBJ2-1, with 7 nucleotides matching TRBD1. This CDR3 has 15 residues. The trim removed 4 bases at V and 5 bases at J, leaving 9 bases unmatched. CDR1 SGDLS and CDR2 YYNGEE come from the germline V gene. The CDR3 bases are TGTGCCAGCAGCATAAGGGGGCTGAGGCACAATGAGCAGTTCTTC. Translation gives CASSIRGLRHNEQFF.

V is TRBV29-1 and J is TRBJ1-1; a weak D match, TRBD1 (5 bases). The V and J ends lost 0 bases and 0 bases respectively, with 8 bases between them. CDR1 SQVTM and CDR2 ANQGSEA come from the germline V gene. CDR3 length: 14 residues. The CDR3 DNA reads as TGCAGCGTTGAAGAGGAGGGACTGAACACTGAAGCTTTCTTT. It codes for CSVEEEGLNTEAFF.

V and J are TRBV29-1 and TRBJ1-6; weak D call: TRBD1 (5 bases). V lost 7 bases and J 0 bases, leaving 13 bases between the germline ends. The germline CDR1 and CDR2 sequences are SQVTM and ANQGSEA. CDR3 length: 15 residues. The CDR3 reads CSARDGSSYNSPLHF. The CDR3 DNA follows: TGCAGCGCAAGGGACGGGAGCTCCTATAATTCACCCCTCCACTTT.

The chain carries TRBV2 and TRBJ2-5; 9 bases match TRBD1. Unmatched junction bases numbered 8, after V lost 8 bases and J lost 1 base. The germline gives CDR1 SNHLY, CDR2 FYNNEI. The CDR3 loop spans 15 amino acids. For the CDR3, the DNA is TGTGCCAGCCTAGGGGGACAGGGACCCCAAGAGACCCAGTACTTC. It yields the protein CASLGGQGPQETQYF.

This rearrangement joins TRBV19 to TRBJ1-2; no clear D. Germline loops: CDR1 LNHDA, CDR2 SQIVND (reference sequence). The CDR3 runs 11 residues. For the CDR3, the DNA is TGTGCAGCGGGCAGTCTGCAAGGCTACACCTTC. Amino acids: CAAGSLQGYTF.

This clone turned up a few times. J is TRBJ2-2 and V is TRBV2; D is ambiguous. V gave up 4 bases and J gave up 4 bases, with 4 bases separating them. From germline, CDR1 is SNHLY and CDR2 FYNNEI. The CDR3 contains 12 residues. CDR3 sequence (DNA): TGTGCCAGCAGTGGCATCACCGGGGAGCTGTTTTTT. Residues: CASSGITGELFF. Together with reference TRBV2 and TRBJ2-2, the CDR3 gives the full variable domain: EPEVTQTPSHQVTQMGQEVILRCVPISNHLYFYWYRQILGQKVEFLVSFYNNEISEKSEIFDDQFSVERPDGSNFTLKIRSTKLEDSAMYFCASSGITGELFFGEGSRLTVL.

The V and J genes are TRBV30 and TRBJ1-2; D is unresolved. Germline V gene lookup returns CDR1 GTSNPN and CDR2 SVGIG (reference sequence). Deletions cut 1 base from V and 6 bases from J, with 12 bases between. The CDR3 loop spans 13 amino acids. The CDR3 loop is CAWSEGNGDGYTF. The CDR3, as DNA: TGTGCCTGGAGTGAGGGTAACGGGGATGGCTACACCTTC.

Only a few counts were recorded for this clone. The chain couples TRBV2 to TRBJ2-7; 8 bases are a match to TRBD1. V lost 3 bases to trimming and J lost 4 bases; unmatched junction nucleotides: 2. The CDR3 consists of 13 residues. Germline V gives CDR1 SNHLY, CDR2 FYNNEI. CDR3 DNA sequence: TGTGCCAGCAGTGATTGGACAGGGTACGAGCAGTACTTC. This codes for CASSDWTGYEQYF.

The gene calls are TRBV7-9 and TRBJ2-1; D call uncertain. The CDR3 is 14 amino acids. Germline V CDR1 and CDR2: SEHNR, FQNEAQ (reference sequence). V was shortened by 4 bases and J by 7 bases, with 14 bases between the two germline ends. The CDR3 DNA is TGTGCCAGCAGCTACCAAACCCGAGGTAATGAGCAGTTCTTC. This gives the protein CASSYQTRGNEQFF.

The V and J genes are TRBV11-2 and TRBJ2-3, with 16 bases matching TRBD2. J lost 1 base, V lost 4 bases, and 5 bases had no gene match. The CDR3 consists of 18 residues. Germline V gene sequence: CDR1 SGHAT, CDR2 FQNNGV. CDR3 sequence reads: CASSSGLAGGPGTDTQYF. DNA of the CDR3: TGTGCCAGCAGCTCGGGACTAGCGGGGGGGCCTGGCACAGATACGCAGTATTTT.

V usage is TRBV2 and J usage is TRBJ2-1; TRBD2 matches at 8 bases. Looked up from germline, CDR1 is SNHLY and CDR2 is FYNNEI. The CDR3 has 15 residues. The ends lost 6 bases at V and 0 bases at J; junction bases unmatched: 4. The DNA for the CDR3 is TGTGCCAGCAGCGAAAGCGGGAGCTCCTACAATGAGCAGTTCTTC. It codes for CASSESGSSYNEQFF.

The chain links TRBV9 to TRBJ2-7; perhaps TRBD1 as D (5 bases). CDR3 size: 14 residues. The V gene's germline CDR1 is SGDLS and CDR2 YYNGEE. V lost 0 bases and J lost 2, with 9 bases in between. The CDR3 DNA reads TGTGCCAGCAGCGTAGTCCCAGGGCCCTACGAGCAGTACTTC. Residues: CASSVVPGPYEQYF.

In its sample, this clone was seen a few times. The chain recombines TRBV2 with TRBJ1-4; D gene ambiguous. The CDR3 consists of 11 residues. Trimming shortened V by 3 bases and J by 10 bases, and 6 bases separated the two germline ends. Germline V gene sequence: CDR1 SNHLY, CDR2 FYNNEI. The DNA of the CDR3 is TGTGCCAGCAGTGACCGGGTAAAACTGTTTTTT. Translating it yields CASSDRVKLFF.